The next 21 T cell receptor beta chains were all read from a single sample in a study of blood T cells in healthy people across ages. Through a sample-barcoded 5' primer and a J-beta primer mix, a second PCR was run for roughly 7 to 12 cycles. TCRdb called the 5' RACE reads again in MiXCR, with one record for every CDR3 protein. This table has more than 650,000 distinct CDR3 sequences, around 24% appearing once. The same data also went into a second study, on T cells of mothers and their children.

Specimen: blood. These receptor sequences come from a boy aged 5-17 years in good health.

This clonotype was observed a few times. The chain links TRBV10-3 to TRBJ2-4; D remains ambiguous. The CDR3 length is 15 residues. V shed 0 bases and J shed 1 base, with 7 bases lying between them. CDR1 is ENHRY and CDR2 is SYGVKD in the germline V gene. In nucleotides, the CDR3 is TGTGCCATCAGTGAGTCGGGATTGGCCAAAAACATTCAGTACTTC. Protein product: CAISESGLAKNIQYF.

CDR3 loop: CSSQRGVTEAFF. The CDR3 bases are TGCAGCTCTCAACGGGGGGTCACTGAAGCTTTCTTT. V and J are TRBV29-1 and TRBJ1-1, with D tentatively TRBD1 (5 bases). This CDR3 is built from 12 residues. V was shortened by 8 bases and J by 4 bases, with 14 bases between the two germline ends. CDR1 is SQVTM, CDR2 ANQGSEA, per germline.

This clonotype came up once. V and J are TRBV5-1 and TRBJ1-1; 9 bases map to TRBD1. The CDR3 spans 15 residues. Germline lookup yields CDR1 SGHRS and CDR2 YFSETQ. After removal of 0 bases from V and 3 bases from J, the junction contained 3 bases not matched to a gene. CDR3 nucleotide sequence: TGCGCCAGCAGCTTGGGGACAGGGGCGTACACTGAAGCTTTCTTT. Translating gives CASSLGTGAYTEAFF.

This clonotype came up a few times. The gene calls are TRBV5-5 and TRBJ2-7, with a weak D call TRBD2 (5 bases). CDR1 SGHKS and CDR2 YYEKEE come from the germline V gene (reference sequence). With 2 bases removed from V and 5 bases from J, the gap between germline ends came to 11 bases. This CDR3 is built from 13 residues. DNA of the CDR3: TGTGCCAGCAGCTTCCTCGGGAACGACGAGCAGTACTTC. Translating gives CASSFLGNDEQYF.

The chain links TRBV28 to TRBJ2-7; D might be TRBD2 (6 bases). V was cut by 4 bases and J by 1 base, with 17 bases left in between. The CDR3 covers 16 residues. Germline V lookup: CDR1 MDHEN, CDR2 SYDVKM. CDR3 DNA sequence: TGTGCCAGCAGTTCCTTGGGGGGTCTGGAGTCCTACGAGCAGTACTTC. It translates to CASSSLGGLESYEQYF.

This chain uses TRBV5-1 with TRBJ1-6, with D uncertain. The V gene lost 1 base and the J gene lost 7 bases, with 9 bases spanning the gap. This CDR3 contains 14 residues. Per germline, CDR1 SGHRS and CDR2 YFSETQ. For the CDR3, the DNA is TGCGCCAGCAGCTTGTTGCCCGGGAATTCACCCCTCCACTTT. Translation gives CASSLLPGNSPLHF.

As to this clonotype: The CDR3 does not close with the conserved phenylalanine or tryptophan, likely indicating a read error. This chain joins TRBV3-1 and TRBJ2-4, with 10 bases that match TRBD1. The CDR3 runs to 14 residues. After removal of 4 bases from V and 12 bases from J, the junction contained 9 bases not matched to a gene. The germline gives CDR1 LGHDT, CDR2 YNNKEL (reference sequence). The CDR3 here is CASSPGQGMYTQYL. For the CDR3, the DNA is TGTGCCAGCAGCCCGGGACAGGGGATGTACACTCAGTACCTC.

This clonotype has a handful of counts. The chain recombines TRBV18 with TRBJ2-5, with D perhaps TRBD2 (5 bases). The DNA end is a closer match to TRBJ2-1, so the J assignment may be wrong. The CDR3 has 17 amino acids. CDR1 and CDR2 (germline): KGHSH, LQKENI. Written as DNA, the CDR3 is TGTGCCAGCTCACCAAAGGGCGGACTGATATCGGTAGATGAGCAGTTCTTC. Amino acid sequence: CASSPKGGLISVDEQFF.

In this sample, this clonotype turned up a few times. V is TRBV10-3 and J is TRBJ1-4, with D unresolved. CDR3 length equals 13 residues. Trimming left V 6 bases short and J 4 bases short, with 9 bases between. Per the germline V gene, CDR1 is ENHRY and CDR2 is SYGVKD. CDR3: CAIRENDNEKLFF. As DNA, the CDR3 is TGTGCCATCAGGGAAAACGATAATGAAAAACTGTTTTTT.

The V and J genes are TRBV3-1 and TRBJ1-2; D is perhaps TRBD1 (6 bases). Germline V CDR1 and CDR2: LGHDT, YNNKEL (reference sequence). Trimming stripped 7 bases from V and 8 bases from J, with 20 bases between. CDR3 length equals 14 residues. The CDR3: CASTLQGQGSGYTF. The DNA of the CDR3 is TGTGCCAGCACCCTACAGGGCCAGGGAAGCGGCTACACCTTC.

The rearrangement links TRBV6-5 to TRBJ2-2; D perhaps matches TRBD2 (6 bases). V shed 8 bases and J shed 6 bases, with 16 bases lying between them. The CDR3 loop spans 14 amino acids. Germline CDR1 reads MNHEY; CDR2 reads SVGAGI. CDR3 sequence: CASAPAGEAGELFF. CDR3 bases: TGTGCCAGCGCCCCGGCCGGGGAGGCCGGGGAGCTGTTTTTT.

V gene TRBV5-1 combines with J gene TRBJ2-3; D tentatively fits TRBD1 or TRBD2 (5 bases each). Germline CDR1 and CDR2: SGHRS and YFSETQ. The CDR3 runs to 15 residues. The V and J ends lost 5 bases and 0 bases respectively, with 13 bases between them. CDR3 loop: CASRPGGTSTDTQYF. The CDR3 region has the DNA TGCGCCAGCAGGCCTGGGGGAACCAGCACAGATACGCAGTATTTT.

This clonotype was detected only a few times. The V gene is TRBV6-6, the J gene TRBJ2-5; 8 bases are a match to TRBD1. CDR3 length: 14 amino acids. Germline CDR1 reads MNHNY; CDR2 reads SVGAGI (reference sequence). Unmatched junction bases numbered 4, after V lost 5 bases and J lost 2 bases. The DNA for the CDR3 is TGTGCCAGCAGTAAACGGACAGGGCAAGAGACCCAGTACTTC. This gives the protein CASSKRTGQETQYF.

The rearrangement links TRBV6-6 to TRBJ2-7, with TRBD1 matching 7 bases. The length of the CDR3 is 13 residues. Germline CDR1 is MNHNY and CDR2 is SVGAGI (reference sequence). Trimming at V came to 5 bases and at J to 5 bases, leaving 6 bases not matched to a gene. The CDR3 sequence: CASSPDRVHEQYF. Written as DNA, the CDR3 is TGTGCCAGCAGTCCTGACAGGGTCCACGAGCAGTACTTC.

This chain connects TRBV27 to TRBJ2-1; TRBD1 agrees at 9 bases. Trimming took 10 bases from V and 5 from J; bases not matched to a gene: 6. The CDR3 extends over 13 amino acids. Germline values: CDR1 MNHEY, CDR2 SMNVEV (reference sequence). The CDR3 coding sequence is TGTGCCATGGGGCGGGACAGGGACAATGAGCAGTTCTTC. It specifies CAMGRDRDNEQFF.

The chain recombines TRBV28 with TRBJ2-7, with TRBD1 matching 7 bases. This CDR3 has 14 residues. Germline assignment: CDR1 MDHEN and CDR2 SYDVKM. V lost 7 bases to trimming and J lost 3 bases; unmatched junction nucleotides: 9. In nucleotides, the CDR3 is TGTGCCAGCACTCCCGGGACAGCATACTACGAGCAGTACTTC. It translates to CASTPGTAYYEQYF.

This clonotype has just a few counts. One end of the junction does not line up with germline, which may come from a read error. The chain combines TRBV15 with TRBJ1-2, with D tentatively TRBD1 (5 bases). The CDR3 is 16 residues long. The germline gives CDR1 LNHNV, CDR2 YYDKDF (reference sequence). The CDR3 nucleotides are TGCGCCACCAGCAGAGAAGGGGTAGTCAGGGAATTTGGCTACACTTTC. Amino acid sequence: CATSREGVVREFGYTF.

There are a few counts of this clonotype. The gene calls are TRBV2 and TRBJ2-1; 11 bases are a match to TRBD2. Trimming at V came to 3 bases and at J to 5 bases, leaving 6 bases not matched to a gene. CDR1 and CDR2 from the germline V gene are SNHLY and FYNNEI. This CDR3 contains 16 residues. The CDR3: CASSDKLAGGDNEQFF. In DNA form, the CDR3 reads TGTGCCAGCAGTGACAAATTAGCGGGGGGGGACAATGAGCAGTTCTTC.

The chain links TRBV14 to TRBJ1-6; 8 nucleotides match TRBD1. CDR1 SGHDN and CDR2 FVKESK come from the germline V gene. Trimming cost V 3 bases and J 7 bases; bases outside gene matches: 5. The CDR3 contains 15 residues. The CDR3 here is CASSHWGTGNSPLHF. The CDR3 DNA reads TGTGCCAGCAGCCACTGGGGGACAGGCAATTCACCCCTCCACTTT.

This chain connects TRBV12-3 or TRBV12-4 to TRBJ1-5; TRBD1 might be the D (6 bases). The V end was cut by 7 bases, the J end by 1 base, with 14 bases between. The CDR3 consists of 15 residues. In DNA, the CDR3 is TGTGCCAGCAATGAACAGGGAGGAAGCAATCAGCCCCAGCATTTT. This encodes CASNEQGGSNQPQHF.

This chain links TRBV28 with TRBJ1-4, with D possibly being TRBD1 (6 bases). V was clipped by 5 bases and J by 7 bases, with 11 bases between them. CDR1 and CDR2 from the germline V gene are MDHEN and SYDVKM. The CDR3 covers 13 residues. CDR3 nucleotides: TGTGCCAGCAGTCCTGTGGGGGCTGAAAAACTGTTTTTT. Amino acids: CASSPVGAEKLFF.